Detailed here is one T cell receptor beta chain. Its antigen is not known. Orbital computed tomography and thyroid ultrasound, together with serum TRAb and thyroxine and clinical symptoms, were used for diagnoses. The data belong to a study of T cells in Graves' hyperthyroidism and ophthalmopathy. Overall study: Peripheral blood collection took place at initial diagnosis, before any treatment.

The TCR beta CDR3 regions underwent amplification using RNA transcripts as the source. TCR CDR3 regions were first amplified by RT-PCR with HTBI primers. MiXCR was run by TCRdb on the multiplex PCR reads, yielding one entry per CDR3 protein. The sample holds 600,000 or so distinct CDR3 sequences; 13% to 15% are singletons and the top ten take roughly an eighth. Overall study results and limits: The majority of expanded thyroid clonotypes above 0.001 also appeared in blood. Classification by a 13 V-J model distinguished ophthalmopathy from stable hyperthyroidism.

Germline CDR1 is SQVTM and CDR2 is ANQGSEA. This CDR3 has 13 amino acids. V lost 2 bases and J 5 bases, leaving 12 bases between the germline ends. The chain joins TRBV29-1 to TRBJ1-2; D call uncertain. The clonotype comes from a woman aged 45-65 years with Graves' ophthalmopathy. Sequences were obtained from blood. The CDR3 coding sequence is TGCAGCGTTGAAATGGAAACCACGTATGGCTACACCTTC. It specifies CSVEMETTYGYTF.